Below, 2 T cell receptor beta chains from the same sample are listed, as sequenced in a study of CD8+CD57+ T cells in acquired aplastic anemia. Genomic DNA provided the template from which TCR beta VDJ and CDR3 profiles were obtained. MiXCR was run by TCRdb on the reads, yielding one entry per CDR3 protein. Among about 240,000 distinct CDR3 sequences listed, approximately 50% were seen once. Patients who underwent sequencing had shown CD8+CD57+ cell expansion by flow cytometry. The sequenced material came from sorted CD4+, CD8+, or CD8+CD57+ T cells (not recorded which) from PBMCs. The receptors were sampled from a human donor with aplastic anemia.

This clonotype was recorded many times. The genes are TRBV7-3 and TRBJ2-7; perhaps TRBD1 as D (5 bases). CDR3 size: 13 residues. The germline gives CDR1 SGHTA, CDR2 FQGTGA. V lost 5 bases and J 4 bases, leaving 12 bases between the germline ends. CDR3 DNA: TGTGCCAGCAGCCAACATCAGGGATACGAGCAGTACTTC. Translation gives CASSQHQGYEQYF.

The chain joins TRBV28 to TRBJ2-7; D is undetermined. Germline V gene sequence: CDR1 MDHEN, CDR2 SYDVKM. The CDR3 totals 12 residues. V was pared by 4 bases and J by 0 bases, with 4 bases between. CDR3 DNA: TGTGCCAGCAGTTCTATCTCCTACGAGCAGTACTTC. Translated: CASSSISYEQYF.